This TCR beta chain was captured in a study of control samples from healthy donors and cancer patients. Some clones are missing from TCRdb's copy, which holds only in-frame ones; the method was immunoSEQ multiplex PCR. This table holds 48,000 or so clones, 93% found once. The source is a woman in her fifties or sixties with head and neck cancer. Sequencing input: PBMCs.

The CDR3: CSVVRPDMAYEQYF. The CDR3 nucleotides are TGCAGCGTTGTTAGGCCGGACATGGCCTACGAGCAGTACTTC. The chain joins TRBV29-1 to TRBJ2-7; possibly TRBD1 for D (5 bases). CDR3 size: 14 residues. Germline V gene lookup returns CDR1 SQVTM and CDR2 ANQGSEA. V was cut by 4 bases and J by 2 bases, with 15 bases left in between.